Listed here are 2 T cell receptor beta chains from one sample, sequenced in a study of siplizumab effects on memory and regulatory T cells. Measured with immunoSEQ multiplex PCR; TCRdb has only the in-frame clones, and not every one. The sample consists of 90,000 to 120,000 clones, over 90% of them appearing once. Sequenced material: Tregs sorted from blood. These TCRs come from a human donor in good health.

The chain is built from TRBV20-1 and TRBJ1-2, with D uncertain. The CDR3 is 10 residues long. Germline assignment: CDR1 DFQATT and CDR2 SNEGSKA (reference sequence). With 5 bases removed from V and 3 bases from J, the gap between germline ends came to 4 bases. For the CDR3, the DNA is TGCAGTGCTGGGGACTATGGCTACACCTTC. Encoded protein: CSAGDYGYTF.

The count of this clone is one. The chain is built from TRBV18 and TRBJ1-5, with 7 positions matching TRBD1. This CDR3 is 15 amino acids long. Germline CDR1 KGHSH, CDR2 LQKENI. J was trimmed by 5 bases and V by 3 bases; bases with no gene match: 7. CDR3 bases: TGTGCCAGCTCACCCACAGGGGCAAATTATCAGCCCCAGCATTTT. It encodes CASSPTGANYQPQHF.